One sample yielded the 20 T cell receptor beta chains listed below, sequenced in a study of T-cell reconstitution after alpha-beta-depleted transplantation in children. Unique molecular identifiers were built into the TCRbeta library. TCRdb re-called the PCR reads with MiXCR, one entry per CDR3 protein. The sample yields some 600,000 distinct CDR3 sequences, roughly 13% seen once. The specimen was PBMCs, mostly from graft donor cells, collected 360 days after TCRalphabeta/CD19-depleted stem cell transplant. All receptors come from a male patient aged 10-17 years who had a stem cell transplant for acute myeloid leukemia, so the T cells may come from the graft donor.

This clonotype came up a few times. This sequence joins TRBV5-4 and TRBJ2-1, with 13 bases matching TRBD2. V shed 1 base and J 0 bases; nucleotides not matched to a gene: 16. CDR3 length equals 22 residues. Germline CDR1 is SGHNT and CDR2 is YYREEE (reference sequence). CDR3 protein: CASSLRFVLLAGGANSYNEQFF. CDR3 coding DNA: TGTGCCAGCAGCTTGCGGTTTGTATTACTAGCGGGAGGGGCCAACTCCTACAATGAGCAGTTCTTC.

The V call is TRBV6-2 or TRBV6-3, the J call TRBJ2-2; D may be TRBD2 (6 bases). CDR1 and CDR2 from the germline V gene are MNHEY and SVGEGT. Trimming cost V 0 bases and J 0 bases, with 11 bases left between them. This CDR3 comprises 17 residues. Here the CDR3 DNA reads TGTGCCAGCAGTTACTCGAGAGGAGGGTCGAACACCGGGGAGCTGTTTTTT. It encodes CASSYSRGGSNTGELFF.

This clonotype was detected many times. This chain connects TRBV7-9 to TRBJ2-7; D perhaps matches TRBD1 (5 bases). This CDR3 contains 13 residues. Germline V gene data show CDR1 as SEHNR and CDR2 as FQNEAQ (reference sequence). V lost 3 bases, J lost 2 bases, and 8 bases lay in between. The CDR3 DNA is TGTGCCAGCAGCTTGACAGAAACCTACGAGCAGTACTTC. Amino acid sequence: CASSLTETYEQYF.

J is TRBJ1-4 and V is TRBV2, with D tentatively TRBD1 (5 bases). Germline V gene data show CDR1 as SNHLY and CDR2 as FYNNEI. V was shortened by 0 bases and J by 7 bases, with 12 bases between the two germline ends. This CDR3 contains 15 residues. This chain's CDR3 is CASSEARGRSEKLFF. The CDR3 DNA is TGTGCCAGCAGTGAAGCCCGGGGGAGGAGTGAAAAACTGTTTTTT.

The V gene is TRBV5-1, the J gene TRBJ2-7, with 9 bases matching TRBD1. J lost 3 bases, V lost 7 bases, and 8 bases had no gene match. Germline CDR1 and CDR2: SGHRS and YFSETQ. This CDR3 region has 14 residues. In DNA, the CDR3 is TGCGCCAGCGGAATGACAGGGGGTCGCTACGAGCAGTACTTC. Translated, it gives CASGMTGGRYEQYF.

This clonotype was counted at least ten times. This chain connects TRBV6-2 or TRBV6-3 to TRBJ2-1, with 9 bases matching TRBD1. The CDR3 loop spans 20 amino acids. Trimming at V came to 0 bases and at J to 0 bases, leaving 12 bases not matched to a gene. The germline V gene has CDR1 MNHEY and CDR2 SVGEGT. Here the CDR3 DNA reads TGTGCCAGCAGTTACTCCTCCGGGACAGGGACCTGGGGCTCCTACAATGAGCAGTTCTTC. Its protein product is CASSYSSGTGTWGSYNEQFF.

This clonotype has just a few counts. The rearrangement joins TRBV20-1 to TRBJ2-7, with D possibly TRBD2 on 5 matching bases. Germline CDR1 is DFQATT and CDR2 is SNEGSKA (reference sequence). The V end lost 6 bases, the J end lost 3 bases, and 18 bases lay between the germline ends. CDR3 length equals 14 residues. The CDR3 sequence is CSALGRRANYEQYF. The CDR3 nucleotides are TGCAGTGCCCTGGGTCGGCGGGCCAACTACGAGCAGTACTTC.

This clonotype came up a few times. V and J are TRBV28 and TRBJ2-5; tentatively, D is TRBD1 (6 bases). CDR1 is MDHEN and CDR2 is SYDVKM in the germline V gene. Trimming removed 5 bases from V and 1 base from J, with 14 bases in between. The CDR3 is 15 residues long. The CDR3 protein is CASSPWTAFQETQYF. CDR3 sequence (DNA): TGTGCCAGCAGTCCCTGGACAGCGTTCCAAGAGACCCAGTACTTC. Drawing the rest from reference TRBV28 and TRBJ2-5, the complete variable domain is DVKVTQSSRYLVKRTGEKVFLECVQDMDHENMFWYRQDPGLGLRLIYFSYDVKMKEKGDIPEGYSVSREKKERFSLILESASTNQTSMYLCASSPWTAFQETQYFGPGTRLLVL.

This clonotype appeared a few times. The J gene is TRBJ2-7, the V gene TRBV12-3 or TRBV12-4; 9 bases align to TRBD2. The CDR3 sequence is 15 residues long. V was pared by 6 bases and J by 6 bases, with 12 bases of the junction left unmatched. The CDR3 reads CASRSTGTSPGEQYF. The CDR3, as DNA: TGTGCCAGCAGATCTACCGGGACTAGCCCAGGCGAGCAGTACTTC.

The sample holds many counts of this clonotype. The chain is built from TRBV12-3 or TRBV12-4 and TRBJ2-1; D gene ambiguous. The CDR3 length is 13 residues. Trimming stripped 6 bases from V and 5 bases from J, with 11 bases between. The CDR3 DNA reads TGTGCCAGCAGCCGGACGCTCAACAATGAGCAGTTCTTC. Amino acid sequence: CASSRTLNNEQFF.

The rearrangement links TRBV5-1 to TRBJ2-3; D perhaps matches TRBD2 (6 bases). The V gene lost 0 bases and the J gene lost 6 bases, with 17 bases spanning the gap. This CDR3 is 16 amino acids long. CDR1 is SGHRS, CDR2 YFSETQ, per germline. The CDR3 nucleotides are TGCGCCAGCAGCTTGGTTCTTACCAGAGGAGGGGATACGCAGTATTTT. Translating gives CASSLVLTRGGDTQYF. The complete variable domain, with remaining parts taken from reference TRBV5-1 and TRBJ2-3, reads KAGVTQTPRYLIKTRGQQVTLSCSPISGHRSVSWYQQTPGQGLQFLFEYFSETQRNKGNFPGRFSGRQFSNSRSEMNVSTLELGDSALYLCASSLVLTRGGDTQYFGPGTRLTVL.

V and J are TRBV7-8 and TRBJ2-1, with TRBD2 matching 9 bases. There are 13 residues in the CDR3. The ends lost 8 bases at V and 5 bases at J; junction bases unmatched: 4. The germline gives CDR1 SGHVS, CDR2 FQNEAQ. CDR3 loop: CASAGGPDNEQFF. CDR3 sequence (DNA): TGTGCCAGCGCGGGAGGGCCGGACAATGAGCAGTTCTTC. Full variable domain (rest looked up from reference TRBV7-8 and TRBJ2-1): GAGVSQSPRYKVAKRGQDVALRCDPISGHVSLFWYQQALGQGPEFLTYFQNEAQLDKSGLPSDRFFAERPEGSVSTLKIQRTQQEDSAVYLCASAGGPDNEQFFGPGTRLTVL.

This clonotype was seen repeatedly, ten times or more. The chain carries TRBV29-1 and TRBJ2-3; TRBD2 might be the D (6 bases). CDR1 SQVTM and CDR2 ANQGSEA come from the germline V gene. V gave up 1 base and J gave up 0 bases, with 11 bases separating them. The CDR3 loop spans 15 amino acids. The CDR3 nucleotides are TGCAGCGTTGAAGGCGGGGAGCCTAGCACAGATACGCAGTATTTT. Its translation: CSVEGGEPSTDTQYF.

This clonotype was seen many times. The J gene is TRBJ2-3, the V gene TRBV7-9; TRBD2 agrees at 7 bases. The CDR3 has 16 amino acids. CDR1 and CDR2 (germline): SEHNR, FQNEAQ (reference sequence). V was pared by 4 bases and J by 0 bases, with 7 bases of the junction left unmatched. As DNA, the CDR3 is TGTGCCAGCAGCTCGAGACTAGCAGCTAGCACAGATACGCAGTATTTT. Protein sequence: CASSSRLAASTDTQYF.

This clonotype was picked up many times. The chain couples TRBV7-8 to TRBJ2-1; tentative D call: TRBD1 (5 bases). The CDR3 runs to 16 residues. Trimming removed 5 bases from V and 5 bases from J, with 19 bases in between. Germline lookup yields CDR1 SGHVS and CDR2 FQNEAQ. The CDR3 DNA sequence: TGTGCCAGCAGCCCAGAGTGGGCAGGGATTCACAATGAGCAGTTCTTC. Amino acids: CASSPEWAGIHNEQFF.

J is TRBJ2-1 and V is TRBV30; D may match TRBD1 or TRBD2 (5 bases each). The length of the CDR3 is 17 residues. Germline assignment: CDR1 GTSNPN and CDR2 SVGIG (reference sequence). The V end lost 3 bases, the J end lost 0 bases, and 18 bases lay between the germline ends. The CDR3 DNA reads as TGTGCCTGGAGAATCCGGGACCTTGTTTTCTCCTACAATGAGCAGTTCTTC. Its protein product is CAWRIRDLVFSYNEQFF.

V usage is TRBV20-1 and J usage is TRBJ2-3; D is possibly TRBD2 (6 bases). The CDR3 has 15 residues. Trimming removed 6 bases from V and 3 bases from J, with 19 bases in between. CDR1 DFQATT and CDR2 SNEGSKA come from the germline V gene (reference sequence). The CDR3 reads CSASFSGRSTDTQYF. In DNA, the CDR3 is TGCAGTGCCTCCTTTAGCGGAAGGAGTACAGATACGCAGTATTTT.

The chain has TRBV7-2 and TRBJ2-3, with 7 bases fitting TRBD2. Per the germline V gene, CDR1 is SGHTA and CDR2 is FQGNSA. The CDR3 has 15 residues. The ends lost 3 bases at V and 4 bases at J; junction bases unmatched: 7. Here the CDR3 DNA reads TGTGCCAGCAGCTTTATTGGTCTAGCGGCAGATACGCAGTATTTT. The encoded protein is CASSFIGLAADTQYF. Variable domain in full (rest from reference TRBV7-2 and TRBJ2-3): GAGVSQSPSNKVTEKGKDVELRCDPISGHTALYWYRQSLGQGLEFLIYFQGNSAPDKSGLPSDRFSAERTGGSVSTLTIQRTQQEDSAVYLCASSFIGLAADTQYFGPGTRLTVL.

This clonotype has only one observation. The V call is TRBV10-2, the J call TRBJ2-3, with 7 positions matching TRBD2. CDR3 length: 16 amino acids. V was pared by 0 bases and J by 2 bases, with 5 bases of the junction left unmatched. Germline V gene lookup returns CDR1 WSHSY and CDR2 SAAADI. The CDR3 DNA follows: TGCGCCAGCAGTGAGTCGTGGGGGGGAAACACAGATACGCAGTATTTT. Protein sequence: CASSESWGGNTDTQYF.

V is TRBV9 and J is TRBJ2-1; 8 positions agree with TRBD2. There are 16 residues in the CDR3. CDR1 SGDLS and CDR2 YYNGEE come from the germline V gene. J was trimmed by 0 bases and V by 4 bases; bases with no gene match: 6. CDR3 nucleotide sequence: TGTGCCAGCAGCCGAGAGCGGGGGAGCTCCTACAATGAGCAGTTCTTC. Amino acid sequence: CASSRERGSSYNEQFF.